A single sample gave rise to the 5 T cell receptor beta chains below, sequenced in a study of blood T cells in healthy people across ages. The authors ran a second PCR of about 6 to 11 cycles using a sample-barcoded 5' primer and a J-beta primer mix. One entry per CDR3 protein, called by TCRdb with MiXCR from the 5' RACE reads. There are around 940,000 distinct CDR3 sequences in the sample; roughly 51% occur only once, and 20% to 25% lies in the top ten. The specimen sequenced was blood. The receptors here all came from an older woman in good health.

This rearrangement joins TRBV12-3 or TRBV12-4 to TRBJ2-1; TRBD2 aligns across 8 bases. With 5 bases clipped from V and 8 bases from J, the junction kept 8 bases outside the gene matches. The CDR3 is 14 residues long. In DNA, the CDR3 is TGTGCCAGCAGTGCAAGCGGGAGAGGGGATGAGCAGTTCTTC. Translated: CASSASGRGDEQFF.

This chain joins TRBV10-3 and TRBJ2-7; 11 bases map to TRBD1. The CDR3 has 14 amino acids. Germline lookup yields CDR1 ENHRY and CDR2 SYGVKD. V shed 2 bases and J 5 bases; nucleotides not matched to a gene: 2. The CDR3 nucleotides read TGTGCCATCAGTGAGAGGACAGGGGGCGACGAGCAGTACTTC. Amino acids: CAISERTGGDEQYF.

This chain uses TRBV20-1 with TRBJ2-1; TRBD1 matches 10 bases. CDR1 is DFQATT and CDR2 is SNEGSKA in the germline V gene (reference sequence). Trimming removed 5 bases from V and 3 bases from J; junction bases left unmatched: 7. The CDR3 loop spans 15 amino acids. In nucleotides, the CDR3 is TGCAGTGCTCCCAGCCGGGACAGGGGCTACAATGAGCAGTTCTTC. Its protein product is CSAPSRDRGYNEQFF.

The V and J genes are TRBV28 and TRBJ2-5, with TRBD2 matching 13 bases. This CDR3 region has 15 residues. CDR1 MDHEN and CDR2 SYDVKM come from the germline V gene. V shed 5 bases and J 3 bases; nucleotides not matched to a gene: 3. In nucleotides, the CDR3 is TGTGCCAGCAGTCGCGGGACTAGCGGGAAAGAGACCCAGTACTTC. Residues: CASSRGTSGKETQYF.

The rearrangement joins TRBV15 to TRBJ2-3; possibly TRBD1 for D (5 bases). The CDR3 spans 15 residues. The V and J ends lost 3 bases and 2 bases respectively, with 12 bases between them. Germline loops: CDR1 LNHNV, CDR2 YYDKDF (reference sequence). In nucleotides, the CDR3 is TGTGCCACCAGCAGCCAGGGCAGACTCACAGATACGCAGTATTTT. This encodes CATSSQGRLTDTQYF.